This entry is about one T cell receptor (beta chain). The germline V gene has CDR1 MDHEN and CDR2 SYDVKM. This CDR3 contains 14 residues. The V end lost 7 bases, the J end lost 0 bases, and 12 bases lay between the germline ends. The sample originates from a study of blood T cell repertoires in COVID-19. Using immunoSEQ multiplex PCR, the repertoire was profiled, and TCRdb retains in-frame clones only, with some absent. Of some 38,000 clones listed, roughly 75% are singletons. The sequence derives from a man in his 70s with acute or convalescent COVID-19. Sequenced sample: peripheral blood. The chain has TRBV28 and TRBJ1-1; D is undetermined. The CDR3 loop reads CASKLWQVNTEAFF. The CDR3 bases are TGTGCCAGCAAACTTTGGCAGGTGAACACTGAAGCTTTCTTT. Full variable domain (missing parts from reference TRBV28 and TRBJ1-1): DVKVTQSSRYLVKRTGEKVFLECVQDMDHENMFWYRQDPGLGLRLIYFSYDVKMKEKGDIPEGYSVSREKKERFSLILESASTNQTSMYLCASKLWQVNTEAFFGQGTRLTVV.